The 27 T cell receptor beta chains given below trace back to one sample, sequenced in a study of post-analysis software for immune sequencing data. Study-wide points: Patients carried roughly 5 TRBV segments more frequently than controls did, and TRBV5-6, TRBV5-1 and TRBV20-1 were among them.

The TCR beta cDNA libraries contained unique molecular identifiers. Each CDR3 protein gets one entry after TCRdb re-called the PCR reads with MiXCR. The sample shows about 200,000 distinct CDR3 sequences, over 25% of them seen only once. These TCRs' antigens remain unknown. The sequenced sample was blood. The receptors come from a girl aged 2-17 years with multiple sclerosis.

Comment on this clonotype: A much larger clone differs from this one at a single base, so this may be a read error. The rearrangement links TRBV15 to TRBJ2-1; a possible D gene is TRBD1 (5 bases). The CDR3 extends over 13 amino acids. Germline V gene lookup returns CDR1 LNHNV and CDR2 YYDKDF (reference sequence). With 7 bases removed from V and 10 bases from J, the gap between germline ends came to 17 bases. Here the CDR3 DNA reads TGTGCCACCACCCGACAGCCGGGCTACGAGCAGTTCTTC. It encodes CATTRQPGYEQFF. Using reference TRBV15 and TRBJ2-1 for the parts outside the CDR3, the full variable domain is DAMVIQNPRYQVTQFGKPVTLSCSQTLNHNVMYWYQQKSSQAPKLLFHYYDKDFNNEADTPDNFQSRRPNTSFCFLDIRSPGLGDTAMYLCATTRQPGYEQFFGPGTRLTVL.

The chain combines TRBV12-3 or TRBV12-4 with TRBJ1-1; tentative D call: TRBD1 (6 bases). The CDR3 extends over 16 amino acids. Between the trimmed V and J ends, which lost 7 bases and 5 bases, there was a span of 23 bases. The CDR3 region has the DNA TGTGCCAGCACTAGTAGGGTGTTTGGGGGCCGGACTGAAGCTTTCTTT. Encoded protein: CASTSRVFGGRTEAFF.

Many counts were recorded for this clonotype. This sequence joins TRBV20-1 and TRBJ1-2, with TRBD1 matching 7 bases. The CDR3 length is 12 residues. CDR1 DFQATT and CDR2 SNEGSKA come from the germline V gene (reference sequence). V shed 6 bases and J 2 bases; nucleotides not matched to a gene: 3. The CDR3 here is CSAGQTNYGYTF. The DNA of the CDR3 is TGCAGTGCGGGACAGACCAACTATGGCTACACCTTC.

About this clonotype: The germline gene is not matched at one end of the junction; a read error may be the cause. In DNA, the CDR3 is TGTGCCGGCAGCACCACACAGGGTAGGAGGGACACTGAAGCTTTCTTT. Amino acids: CAGSTTQGRRDTEAFF. The gene calls are TRBV7-7 and TRBJ1-1; perhaps TRBD1 as D (6 bases). The CDR3 extends over 16 amino acids. Germline V lookup: CDR1 SSHAT, CDR2 FNYEAQ (reference sequence).

A few counts support this clonotype. V and J are TRBV5-1 and TRBJ2-2, with D hard to call. CDR3 length: 12 residues. Germline V gene sequence: CDR1 SGHRS, CDR2 YFSETQ. V lost 4 bases and J 8 bases, leaving 9 bases between the germline ends. In nucleotides, the CDR3 is TGCGCCAGCAGCCCCACGACTGGGGAGCTGTTTTTT. Amino acid sequence: CASSPTTGELFF. Full variable domain (outside the CDR3, taken from reference TRBV5-1 and TRBJ2-2): KAGVTQTPRYLIKTRGQQVTLSCSPISGHRSVSWYQQTPGQGLQFLFEYFSETQRNKGNFPGRFSGRQFSNSRSEMNVSTLELGDSALYLCASSPTTGELFFGEGSRLTVL.

The chain uses TRBV6-5 and TRBJ2-7; a possible D gene is TRBD2 (5 bases). Germline V gives CDR1 MNHEY, CDR2 SVGAGI. The CDR3 length is 13 residues. Trimming removed 2 bases at V and 6 bases at J, with 11 bases between. DNA for the CDR3: TGTGCCAGCAGTTACGGCCTAGCCTGCGAGCAGTACTTC. Its protein is CASSYGLACEQYF.

This clonotype has a handful of counts. J is TRBJ1-1 and V is TRBV5-1, with D uncertain. CDR1 SGHRS and CDR2 YFSETQ come from the germline V gene. The CDR3 covers 13 residues. V dropped 1 base and J dropped 3 bases, with 7 bases sitting between them. DNA for the CDR3: TGCGCCAGCAGCTTGACGGAGGACACTGAAGCTTTCTTT. Translating it yields CASSLTEDTEAFF.

This clonotype was counted at least ten times. The gene calls are TRBV20-1 and TRBJ2-7, with D perhaps matching TRBD2 (6 bases). Deletions cut 0 bases from V and 0 bases from J, with 9 bases between. The germline gives CDR1 DFQATT, CDR2 SNEGSKA (reference sequence). The CDR3 is 14 amino acids. The CDR3 spells CSARDLGGSYEQYF. CDR3 in DNA: TGCAGTGCTAGAGATCTCGGGGGCTCCTACGAGCAGTACTTC.

Many counts were recorded for this clonotype. J is TRBJ2-3 and V is TRBV10-3, with TRBD2 identical over 10 bases. Trimming at V came to 0 bases and at J to 5 bases, leaving 8 bases not matched to a gene. The CDR3 length is 17 residues. CDR1 ENHRY and CDR2 SYGVKD come from the germline V gene. CDR3 DNA: TGTGCCATCAGTGAGTCTTCTAGCGGGAGCAGGGGAGATACGCAGTATTTT. Its translation: CAISESSSGSRGDTQYF.

This clonotype came up many times. The rearrangement links TRBV29-1 to TRBJ1-1; the D is unclear. This CDR3 comprises 12 residues. CDR1 is SQVTM and CDR2 is ANQGSEA in the germline V gene. Trimming removed 2 bases at V and 1 base at J, with 5 bases between. CDR3 residues: CSVERPNTEAFF. For the CDR3, the DNA is TGCAGCGTTGAACGGCCGAACACTGAAGCTTTCTTT.

This clonotype was seen a handful of times. The genes are TRBV4-2 and TRBJ1-2; D ambiguous. The CDR3 contains 13 residues. V was cut by 0 bases and J by 4 bases, with 6 bases left in between. Germline-derived CDR1 and CDR2 are LGHNA and YNFKEQ. The CDR3 coding sequence is TGTGCCAGCAGCCAAGATTATTCCTATGGCTACACCTTC. It yields the protein CASSQDYSYGYTF.

The sample holds many counts of this clonotype. The rearrangement uses TRBV10-3 and TRBJ1-2, with TRBD1 as a possible D gene (5 bases). V gave up 4 bases and J gave up 0 bases, with 9 bases separating them. Germline CDR1 is ENHRY and CDR2 is SYGVKD. The CDR3 contains 14 residues. The CDR3 DNA is TGTGCCATCAGTGTTGCAGGGCCTAACTATGGCTACACCTTC. Its protein product is CAISVAGPNYGYTF.

Remarks on this clonotype: This may arise from a read error, as a much more abundant clone is one base away. V and J are TRBV5-1 and TRBJ2-7; D is tentatively TRBD1 or TRBD2 (5 bases each). In germline, CDR1 is SGHRS, CDR2 YFSETQ. CDR3 length equals 13 residues. This CDR3 is CASSPGTTYAQYF. CDR3 nucleotide sequence: TGCGCCAGCAGCCCAGGGACCACCTACGCGCAGTACTTC.

There are many counts of this clonotype. The J gene is TRBJ2-1, the V gene TRBV29-1, with TRBD1 matching 7 bases. The CDR3 has 14 amino acids. Per germline, CDR1 SQVTM and CDR2 ANQGSEA. V trimming: 7 bases; J trimming: 3 bases; junction bases outside the gene matches: 9. The chain's CDR3 is CSGGTVTNYNEQFF. CDR3 coding DNA: TGCAGCGGGGGGACAGTTACTAACTACAATGAGCAGTTCTTC.

This clonotype was seen many times. This chain uses TRBV28 with TRBJ2-5; 8 positions match TRBD1. V lost 8 bases, J lost 7 bases, and 21 bases stayed unmatched. The V gene's germline CDR1 is MDHEN and CDR2 SYDVKM. The CDR3 is made up of 17 amino acids. Here the CDR3 DNA reads TGTGCCAGCTACCTACGGGACTCGACAGGGGAAGTTGGGACCCAGTACTTC. Protein sequence: CASYLRDSTGEVGTQYF.

There are many counts of this clonotype. The CDR3 sequence is CASSLTADTQYF. As DNA, the CDR3 is TGTGCCAGCAGTTTAACCGCAGATACGCAGTATTTT. The chain employs TRBV28 and TRBJ2-3; D is undetermined. CDR3 length: 12 residues. V was clipped by 2 bases and J by 4 bases, with 4 bases between them. Germline CDR1 MDHEN, CDR2 SYDVKM.

Comment on this clonotype: It may be a read error: a sequence one base away is much more abundant. The chain links TRBV29-1 to TRBJ2-3; TRBD1 agrees at 8 bases. Trimming at V came to 4 bases and at J to 2 bases, leaving 8 bases not matched to a gene. CDR1 SQVTM and CDR2 ANQGSEA come from the germline V gene. There are 15 residues in the CDR3. CDR3 DNA: TGCAGCGTTGGCCAGGGGGCACTTAACACAGATACGCAGTATTTT. Encoded protein: CSVGQGALNTDTQYF.

The chain carries TRBV7-2 and TRBJ1-2, with TRBD1 identical over 11 bases. J was trimmed by 8 bases and V by 4 bases; bases with no gene match: 9. CDR1 is SGHTA and CDR2 is FQGNSA in the germline V gene. This CDR3 has 15 amino acids. In nucleotides, the CDR3 is TGTGCCAGCAGCTCCCCGGGACAGGGGGACGGGGGCTACACCTTC. Protein product: CASSSPGQGDGGYTF.

The V gene is TRBV5-1, the J gene TRBJ1-1, with 9 bases that match TRBD1. This CDR3 contains 14 residues. After removal of 0 bases from V and 10 bases from J, the junction contained 7 bases not matched to a gene. CDR1 is SGHRS, CDR2 YFSETQ, per germline. CDR3 residues: CASSLEHRGRRAFF. CDR3 DNA sequence: TGCGCCAGCAGCTTGGAGCACAGGGGGCGACGAGCTTTCTTT.

The chain links TRBV9 to TRBJ1-1; D is ambiguous. The CDR3 consists of 14 residues. Trimming took off 3 bases at V and 1 base at J, with 10 bases between the two ends. In germline, CDR1 is SGDLS, CDR2 YYNGEE. The CDR3 DNA reads as TGTGCCAGCAGCGAGACACCCCAGAACACTGAAGCTTTCTTT. Translation: CASSETPQNTEAFF.

The chain has TRBV2 and TRBJ2-5; D not resolved. The CDR3 is 13 amino acids. CDR1 and CDR2 from the germline V gene are SNHLY and FYNNEI. Trimming removed 4 bases from V and 0 bases from J, with 6 bases in between. The CDR3 protein is CASSVVDQETQYF. DNA of the CDR3: TGTGCCAGCAGTGTCGTGGACCAAGAGACCCAGTACTTC.

This clonotype was seen ten or more times. The J gene is TRBJ2-3, the V gene TRBV3-1; D gene ambiguous. Germline V gene lookup returns CDR1 LGHDT and CDR2 YNNKEL (reference sequence). The CDR3 is 15 amino acids. V was clipped by 7 bases and J by 2 bases, with 16 bases between them. CDR3 region: CASTEASGVTDTQYF. CDR3 nucleotide sequence: TGTGCCAGCACAGAGGCTTCCGGCGTCACAGATACGCAGTATTTT.

This clonotype showed up just a few times. The chain uses TRBV28 and TRBJ2-7; D assignment may be TRBD1 or TRBD2 (5 bases each). The germline gives CDR1 MDHEN, CDR2 SYDVKM. CDR3 length: 14 residues. Trimming removed 7 bases from V and 1 base from J, with 14 bases in between. The CDR3 loop is CASTQPGASYEQYF. CDR3 bases: TGTGCCAGCACACAGCCCGGGGCTTCCTACGAGCAGTACTTC. The variable domain in full, completed from reference TRBV28 and TRBJ2-7, reads DVKVTQSSRYLVKRTGEKVFLECVQDMDHENMFWYRQDPGLGLRLIYFSYDVKMKEKGDIPEGYSVSREKKERFSLILESASTNQTSMYLCASTQPGASYEQYFGPGTRLTVT.

The gene calls are TRBV3-1 and TRBJ2-3; TRBD1 matches at 9 bases. Germline lookup yields CDR1 LGHDT and CDR2 YNNKEL (reference sequence). V trimming: 1 base; J trimming: 3 bases; junction bases outside the gene matches: 2. This CDR3 comprises 15 residues. The CDR3 region has the DNA TGTGCCAGCAGCCAAGTTGGACAGGGGACAGATACGCAGTATTTT. Protein sequence: CASSQVGQGTDTQYF.

To note about this clonotype: A much larger clone differs by one base, so this may be a read error. Lacking the conserved final phenylalanine or tryptophan, this CDR3 likely reflects a read error. The chain joins TRBV29-1 to TRBJ1-4; 7 nucleotides agree with TRBD1. Germline CDR1 and CDR2: SQVTM and ANQGSEA. With V trimmed by 6 bases and J by 5 bases, 6 bases remained unmatched. The CDR3 is 13 amino acids. The CDR3 bases are TGCAGCGTGGGGGGACAGACGAATGAAAAACTGTTTTGT. Its protein product is CSVGGQTNEKLFC.

Regarding this clonotype: It may be a read error: a sequence one base away is much more abundant. CDR3 amino acids: CSARDSQTRPQHF. CDR3 in DNA: TGCAGCGCTCGAGACAGCCAAACTCGGCCCCAGCATTTT. The V call is TRBV29-1, the J call TRBJ1-5, with D perhaps TRBD1 (5 bases). The V and J ends lost 7 bases and 9 bases respectively, with 19 bases between them. The germline gives CDR1 SQVTM, CDR2 ANQGSEA. The CDR3 totals 13 residues.

The chain employs TRBV29-1 and TRBJ2-2; TRBD2 matches 14 bases. The CDR3 has 17 residues. Germline trimming cut 6 bases from V and 0 bases from J; bases unmatched to any gene: 6. CDR1 SQVTM and CDR2 ANQGSEA come from the germline V gene. The CDR3 region has the DNA TGCAGCGTGAACGGACTAGCGGGGGGTCCGAACACCGGGGAGCTGTTTTTT. The encoded protein is CSVNGLAGGPNTGELFF.